The subject of this entry is one TCR beta chain. What it binds is not known. These data come from a study of CXCR3-negative and CXCR3-positive naive CD8 T cells. The overall study: Libraries each contributed about 1.5 +/- 0.3 million TRB reads, for roughly 130 million in total.

Study-level points and caveats: TRB CDR3s were more hydrophobic in CXCR3-positive than in CXCR3-negative naive cells. Naive CXCR3-negative cells resembled naive CXCR3-positive cells in TRBV-TRBJ usage; memory cells differed. After cryopreservation, expression of CXCR3 was partially reduced, and most assays were run with fresh PBMCs.

The libraries of TRB cDNA were constructed through 5' RACE using UMI labels. Following a re-call of the 5' RACE reads, TCRdb has one entry per CDR3 protein and lacks DNA. This sample carries over 35,000 distinct CDR3 sequences, with roughly 2.4% going to the ten biggest clones. CDR1 and CDR2 (germline): MDHEN, SYDVKM. This CDR3 contains 13 residues. This receptor was taken from a human donor in good health. Some clones in this sample may be carry-over from other donors' samples. The sequenced sample was naive CXCR3- CD8+ T cells from blood. Documented subset: CD45RO-CCR7+CD27+CD95- naive CD8+ T cells lacking CXCR3 (TNR3-). The chain uses TRBV28 and TRBJ2-7; lacking DNA, the TRBD1 call made by TCRdb goes unchecked. The CDR3 sequence: CASSLGPSYEQYF.